This is a list of T cell receptor beta chains from one sample in a study of beta chain features in type 1 diabetes. Libraries were prepared by immunoSEQ multiplex PCR; TCRdb keeps only in-frame clonotypes and omits some of them. Of more than 250,000 clones in the sample, 14% to 15% are singletons; the top ten hold less than 0.02%. Sequencing was performed on naive CD4+ T cells from blood. The receptors were sampled from a man aged 18 to 35 with type 1 diabetes. The CDR3 runs from the conserved cysteine through the conserved F or W. The order of the fields is J gene, clone size, V gene, D gene, CDR3 DNA, CDR3 protein. D genes are given only for firm matches. Size values are once, few and many counts, or a class for expanded clones, and some rows have none.

>TRBJ2-7|NA|TRBV5-1|TRBD1
TGCGCCAGCAGCCTTCTGACAGGGGGGGATGAGCAGTACTTC
CASSLLTGGDEQYF
>TRBJ2-7|few|TRBV14|NA
TGTGCCAGCAGCCATCCAGAGCAGTACTTC
CASSHPEQYF
>TRBJ1-2|few|TRBV19|NA
TGTGCCAGTAGAGGCGGGACCTATGGCTACACCTTC
CASRGGTYGYTF
>TRBJ2-2|NA|TRBV30|TRBD2
TGTGCCTGGAGTCCGGCCAGCGGGAGTTTTAACGGGGAGCTGTTTTTT
CAWSPASGSFNGELFF
>TRBJ1-5|few|TRBV28|TRBD1
TGTGCCAGCAGCCTTTGGACCGGGACAGGGGGAATTAGCAATCAGCCCCAGCATTTT
CASSLWTGTGGISNQPQHF
>TRBJ2-1|few|TRBV5-1|TRBD2
TGCGCCAGCAGTTCCCGAATAGGACTAGCGGGAGCTGGTGAGCAGTTCTTC
CASSSRIGLAGAGEQFF
>TRBJ1-1|NA|TRBV18|NA
TGTGCCAGCTCACCTCTTGACAGGAACACTGAAGCTTTCTTT
CASSPLDRNTEAFF
>TRBJ1-4|NA|TRBV7-2|NA
TGTGCCAGCAGCTTTCTGCGCGGGGAAAAACTGTTTTTT
CASSFLRGEKLFF
>TRBJ2-3|few|TRBV7-2|TRBD2
TGTGCCAGCAGCTTCCCTCTAGCGGGGGGGTTCACAGATACGCAGTATTTT
CASSFPLAGGFTDTQYF
>TRBJ2-2|few|TRBV5-8|TRBD1
TGTGCCAGCAGCACCGGGACAGGGAGCACCGGGGAGCTGTTTTTT
CASSTGTGSTGELFF
>TRBJ1-5|NA|TRBV7-9|TRBD1
TGTGCCAGTCGCCAGGGGGATCAGCCCCAGCATTTT
CASRQGDQPQHF
>TRBJ1-5|NA|TRBV19|NA
TGTGCCAGTAGTCCTCTTTCCGGACTCTATCAGCCCCAGCATTTT
CASSPLSGLYQPQHF
>TRBJ2-1|few|TRBV30|NA
TGTGCCGGCCTCCGCGGCAATGAGCAGTTCTTC
CAGLRGNEQFF
>TRBJ2-7|few|TRBV5-6|NA
TGTGCCAGCAGCTTGAGACAGGACCTCTCCTACGAGCAGTACTTC
CASSLRQDLSYEQYF
>TRBJ2-3|NA|TRBV4-3|NA
TGCGCCAGCAGCCAATATGGACTTGACACAGATACGCAGTATTTT
CASSQYGLDTDTQYF
>TRBJ2-1|once|TRBV2|NA
TGTGCCAGCAGTTTTCGACTAGGGAGCTCCTACAATGAGCAGTTCTTC
CASSFRLGSSYNEQFF
>TRBJ2-1|NA|TRBV11-2|TRBD2
TGTGCCAGCAGCACCGCGGGGGGAAGAGTCCATGAGCAGTTCTTC
CASSTAGGRVHEQFF
>TRBJ2-3|NA|TRBV11-1|NA
TGTGCCAGCAGCTTAGGCCGAGTGGGAAGCGGAAGTAGCACAGATACGCAGTATTTT
CASSLGRVGSGSSTDTQYF
>TRBJ2-3|few|TRBV6-4|TRBD2
TGTGCCAGCAGTGACTCGAGCATCGGCGGGGGGCCGGATACGCAGTATTTT
CASSDSSIGGGPDTQYF
>TRBJ2-5|NA|TRBV7-2|TRBD1
TGTGCCAGCAGCTCCGAGAACAGGGGGACCCAGTACTTC
CASSSENRGTQYF
>TRBJ2-3|NA|TRBV27|NA
TGTGCCAGCAGTTTAAGCAGGGACTCGCTTAGGGGAGATACGCAGTATTTT
CASSLSRDSLRGDTQYF
>TRBJ2-7|few|TRBV7-2|TRBD1
TGTGCCAGCAGCCCACGACAGGGTGGCGAGCAGTACTTC
CASSPRQGGEQYF
>TRBJ2-3|few|TRBV15|TRBD2
TGTGCCACCAGCAGAGATACTAGCGCTAGCACAGATACGCAGTATTTT
CATSRDTSASTDTQYF
>TRBJ1-2|few|TRBV7-2|TRBD1
TGTGCCAGCAGCTTGGGACAGACTAACTATGGCTACACCTTC
CASSLGQTNYGYTF
>TRBJ2-5|NA|TRBV30|NA
TGTGCCTGGAGTTTCGAAGAGGTGATAACCGGCGCGACCCAGTACTTC
CAWSFEEVITGATQYF
>TRBJ2-7|NA|TRBV4-1|TRBD2
TGCGCCAGCAGCCAAGGCCGAGCGGGAGGGCCAAACGAGCAGTACTTC
CASSQGRAGGPNEQYF
>TRBJ2-1|NA|TRBV19|TRBD2
TGTGCCAGTACAACACCCGGACTAGCGGGCTCCTACAATGAGCAGTTCTTC
CASTTPGLAGSYNEQFF
>TRBJ1-5|NA|TRBV30|TRBD1
TGTGCCTGGCGGGGACAGTGGAATCAGCCCCAGCATTTT
CAWRGQWNQPQHF
>TRBJ1-2|NA|TRBV2|NA
TGTGCCAGCAGTCTGGTGGACGGGGGTGGCTACACCTTC
CASSLVDGGGYTF
>TRBJ2-3|few|TRBV7-2|TRBD2
TGTGCCAGCAGCTTAGTATCGGGGGGGCTAGATACGCAGTATTTT
CASSLVSGGLDTQYF
>TRBJ1-4|NA|TRBV7-2|TRBD1
TGTGCCAGCAGCTTAGTCGGGACAGGGTATGAAAAACTGTTTTTT
CASSLVGTGYEKLFF
>TRBJ1-4|NA|TRBV4-1|NA
TGCGCCAGCAGCACTATCTTGGAAAAACTGTTTTTT
CASSTILEKLFF
>TRBJ1-2|few|TRBV6-1|NA
TGTGCCAGCAGTGAGACGGGGAAGGCTTACTATGGCTACACCTTC
CASSETGKAYYGYTF
>TRBJ2-3|few|TRBV2|TRBD2
TGTGCCAGCAGTGTCGAGGCTAGCGGCCAGGATACGCAGTATTTT
CASSVEASGQDTQYF
>TRBJ2-7|NA|TRBV5-1|TRBD2
TGCGCCAGCAGCTTCGCTACAGGGCGGGGACTAGCGGGTTCCTACGAGCAGTACTTC
CASSFATGRGLAGSYEQYF
>TRBJ2-1|few|TRBV6-1|NA
TGTGCCAGCAGTGCGACTTCGTACAATGAGCAGTTCTTC
CASSATSYNEQFF
>TRBJ2-7|NA|TRBV7-2|TRBD2
TGTGCCAGCAGCTTAGACGGATTGCGGGAGAGGGAGCAGTACTTC
CASSLDGLREREQYF